This T cell receptor (beta chain) was retrieved from a study of blood T cell repertoires in COVID-19. Sequencing was performed with immunoSEQ multiplex PCR; in TCRdb, only in-frame clones are kept and a portion is missing. This sample has over 300,000 clones, with about 85% found just once. This CDR3 has 12 amino acids. Germline lookup yields CDR1 MNHEY and CDR2 SVGAGI. The junction had 0 bases not matched to a gene; V was cut back by 0 bases and J by 8 bases. This clone was counted between two and nine times. The chain links TRBV6-5 to TRBJ1-1; 7 positions match TRBD1. The source material was PBMCs or T cells enriched from blood (not recorded which). This TCR came from a woman aged 30 to 39 who had recovered from COVID-19. The CDR3 spells CASSYSTGEAFF. The CDR3 DNA is TGTGCCAGCAGTTACTCGACAGGGGAAGCTTTCTTT.